The clone carrying this TCR beta chain came up a few times. What it recognizes is unknown. This record belongs to a study of T cells in Graves' hyperthyroidism and ophthalmopathy. Study in general: At the time of initial diagnosis and before any treatment, peripheral blood was collected.

Study-wide results and limits: Within blood appeared most thyroid clonotypes that had expanded above 0.001.

Researchers took RNA transcripts and amplified the TCR beta CDR3 regions from them. HTBI primers were the set used in a first-round RT-PCR of the TCR CDR3. One entry per CDR3 protein results from TCRdb running MiXCR on the multiplex PCR reads. The sample contains 530,000 or so distinct CDR3 sequences, under 20% of which appear only once. From around 11 ml of fresh peripheral blood, PBMCs were isolated. V trimming: 6 bases; J trimming: 6 bases; junction bases outside the gene matches: 7. The CDR3 has 12 residues. The germline CDR1 and CDR2 sequences are SQVTM and ANQGSEA. This sequence was found in a young woman with Graves' ophthalmopathy. This chain uses TRBV29-1 with TRBJ1-2; 7 positions match TRBD1. The sample consisted of blood. The CDR3 reads CSVSGTVDGYTF. For the CDR3, the DNA is TGCAGCGTCTCCGGGACAGTGGATGGCTACACCTTC.